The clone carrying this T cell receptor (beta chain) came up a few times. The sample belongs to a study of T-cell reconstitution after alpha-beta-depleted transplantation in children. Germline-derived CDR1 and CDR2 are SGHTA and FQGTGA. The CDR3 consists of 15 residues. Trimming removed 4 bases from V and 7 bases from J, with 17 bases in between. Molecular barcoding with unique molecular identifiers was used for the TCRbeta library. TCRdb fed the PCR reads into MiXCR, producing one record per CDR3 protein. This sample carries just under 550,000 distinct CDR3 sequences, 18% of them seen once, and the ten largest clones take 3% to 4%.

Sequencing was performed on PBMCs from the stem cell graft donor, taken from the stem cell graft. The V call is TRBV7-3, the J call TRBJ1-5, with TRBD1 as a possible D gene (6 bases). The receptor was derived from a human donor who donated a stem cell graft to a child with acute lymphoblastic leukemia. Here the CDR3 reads CASSYTSGAGQPQHF. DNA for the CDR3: TGTGCCAGCAGCTACACTTCAGGGGCCGGACAGCCCCAGCATTTT. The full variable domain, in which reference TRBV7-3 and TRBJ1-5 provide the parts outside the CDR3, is GAGVSQTPSNKVTEKGKYVELRCDPISGHTALYWYRQSLGQGPEFLIYFQGTGAADDSGLPNDRFFAVRPEGSVSTLKIQRTERGDSAVYLCASSYTSGAGQPQHFGDGTRLSIL.